What follows is one T cell receptor beta chain and its context. Its antigen is not known. The CDR3 goes on 3 residues after the read ends, and that part is filled in from the germline J gene. The nonmyeloablative bone marrow transplants came from related graft donors, with transient mixed chimerism. The data were obtained in a study of Tregs in tolerant kidney transplant recipients. TCRdb's table, derived via immunoSEQ multiplex PCR, lists solely in-frame clones and lacks some. The sample includes around 13,000 clones. Findings of the study overall: Few patients were studied, so findings need validation in larger groups.

The V gene's germline CDR1 is SGHTA and CDR2 FQGNSA. This CDR3 comprises 15 residues. This receptor was obtained from a human patient who received a combined kidney and bone marrow transplant. The T cells may partly be graft donor cells. The material sequenced was CD8+ T cells from blood (PBMCs), taken 6 months after the transplant. The chain couples TRBV7-2 to TRBJ1-2; unclear D gene. The sequenced part of the CDR3 DNA is TGTGCCAGCAGCTTAACTAGCGGGCCTACAGATACC. Its protein product is CASSLTSGPTDT. From start to end, the CDR3 is CASSLTSGPTDTYTF.